This T cell receptor beta chain was sequenced in a study of spatial heterogeneity in lung cancer. Turning to the study itself: Sequencing consistently turned up more beta-chain sequences than alpha-chain sequences.

Whole-study findings and limits: Expanded alpha and beta TCR counts within tumors tracked tumor mutation counts.

This clonotype has just a few counts. Its antigen is unknown. With the library built for alpha chains, this beta chain is off target and its frequency is not meaningful. Every individual TCR cDNA molecule carried its own unique molecular identifier, which allowed correction of PCR and sequencing errors. From the 5' RACE reads, TCRdb called clonotypes with MiXCR, one entry per CDR3 protein. The repertoire includes roughly 17,000 distinct CDR3 sequences, 6% to 7% of them detected once, and about 18% sits in the top ten. Per germline, CDR1 MNHEY and CDR2 SVGAGI. The CDR3 loop spans 15 amino acids. V was trimmed by 7 bases and J by 4 bases, leaving 19 bases between them. The time point: sample taken at primary tumor resection. Patients with untreated early-stage non-small cell lung cancer, numbering 72, were the donors. In each case, whole RNA from tumor, nontumor lung or frozen PBMC was sequenced unsorted.

The rearrangement uses TRBV6-5 and TRBJ1-2; no reliable D call. The receptor's source is a female donor with early-stage non-small cell lung cancer. The sample in question was lung tumor tissue, obtained at surgery. The CDR3 sequence: CASTTFGDRGYGYTF. The CDR3 region has the DNA TGTGCCAGCACCACGTTCGGGGATCGGGGCTATGGCTACACCTTC.